The following is a TCR beta chain sequence with its context. Antigen unknown. Extracted from the samples, RNA was reverse transcribed into cDNA to serve as the sequencing template. Method: immunoSEQ multiplex PCR; TCRdb's copy keeps in-frame clones and lacks some. The repertoire consists of about 220,000 clones, with more than 45% occurring once and the leading ten covering 1.5% to 2%. Treatment denoted: oral pan-JAK inhibitor, 5-10 mg twice daily. Germline V lookup: CDR1 GTSNPN, CDR2 SVGIG (reference sequence). This CDR3 has 15 amino acids. V was pared by 5 bases and J by 4 bases, with 12 bases of the junction left unmatched. This record comes from a study of CD8+ T cells in alopecia areata. Whole-study context: Treated patients took oral tofacitinib at 5 to 10 mg twice daily. Tofacitinib treatment spanned 6 to 18 months, with 6 months off drug afterward. The share of scalp area affected provided the severity score for treated patients.

Study results and caveats: Clonality in the scalp and expanded CD8+ clones ranked among the top 100 were significantly decreased by tofacitinib.

This clonotype was sampled from a human donor with alopecia areata. The specimen comprised CD4+ T cells sorted from blood, sampled at week 4, from a patient treated with tofacitinib. The chain combines TRBV30 with TRBJ1-2; 8 positions match TRBD1. The chain's CDR3 is CAWSPGQGSVYGYTF. Written as DNA, the CDR3 is TGTGCCTGGTCCCCCGGACAGGGATCTGTCTATGGCTACACCTTC.